What follows describes a single T cell receptor beta chain. Trimming pared 5 bases from V and 4 bases from J, leaving 14 bases between. Looked up from germline, CDR1 is SQVTM and CDR2 is ANQGSEA. This CDR3 is built from 13 residues. Clones were sequenced by immunoSEQ multiplex PCR, and TCRdb holds only the in-frame ones, with some missing. The sample has fewer than 35,000 clones; roughly 87% are singletons. The data are from a study of lymphopenia after photon versus proton radiotherapy. This TCR came from a woman in her seventies with pancreatic cancer. Some clones in this sample may be carry-over from other donors' samples. This chain links TRBV29-1 with TRBJ1-2; the D gene is possibly TRBD1 (6 bases). The specimen was peripheral blood, collected from a patient treated with proton-based radiotherapy. DNA for the CDR3: TGCAGCGTTAGTAAAGAGGGGGGCTATGGCTACACCTTC. It translates to CSVSKEGGYGYTF.